The subject of this entry is one T cell receptor (beta chain). A second PCR of roughly 7 to 11 cycles used a sample-barcoded 5' primer and a J-beta primer mix. TCRdb processed the 5' RACE reads anew with MiXCR; each CDR3 protein has one entry. The data show about 1.1 million distinct CDR3 sequences, roughly two fifths seen once. This sample was included in a study of blood T cells in healthy people across ages. Sequenced material: blood. The receptor's source is a young man in good health.

CDR3 residues: CSALDRTAGSNQPQHF. CDR3 DNA sequence: TGCAGTGCTTTGGACAGGACGGCAGGAAGCAATCAGCCCCAGCATTTT. The rearrangement links TRBV20-1 to TRBJ1-5; TRBD1 aligns across 7 bases. CDR1 DFQATT and CDR2 SNEGSKA come from the germline V gene (reference sequence). The CDR3 runs to 16 residues. Trimming took 5 bases from V and 1 from J; bases not matched to a gene: 11.